The sequence of this TCR beta chain was determined in a study of T-cell reconstitution after alpha-beta-depleted transplantation in children. Whole-study results and caveats: Alpha-beta T cells present about two months after transplant were reported to originate from several hundred expanded graft clones. T-cell counts and diversity at one year post-transplant came mainly from newly produced T cells.

The CDR3 length is 17 residues. Germline trimming cut 3 bases from V and 2 bases from J; bases unmatched to any gene: 10. Per germline, CDR1 MDHEN and CDR2 SYDVKM. As it was prepared, the TCRbeta library received unique molecular identifiers. TCRdb reanalysed the PCR reads using MiXCR and keeps one entry per CDR3 protein. The repertoire holds about 300,000 distinct CDR3 sequences, roughly a tenth seen once, with 7% to 9.5% in the top ten. This clonotype was seen repeatedly, ten times or more. Its antigen remains unidentified. J is TRBJ2-5 and V is TRBV28, with TRBD1 matching 9 bases. The sequence was obtained from a boy younger than two with acute myeloid leukemia, due to receive a stem cell transplant. Sample: PBMCs, taken before TCRalphabeta/CD19-depleted stem cell transplant. Written as DNA, the CDR3 is TGTGCCAGCAGTTTTGGACAGGGGTCACGGGGGCAAGAGACCCAGTACTTC. This gives the protein CASSFGQGSRGQETQYF.